These 28 T cell receptor beta chains share one sample of origin, sequenced in a study of a mutant IDH1 vaccine in newly diagnosed glioma. Using immunoSEQ multiplex PCR, the repertoire was profiled, and TCRdb retains in-frame clones only, with some absent. The sample contains fewer than 35,000 clones, about 90% of which appear only once. The time point was: week 11, during vaccination. One vaccine dose held 300 ug of mutant IDH1 20-mer peptide and came with topical imiquimod. What these receptors recognize is not known. Material: PBMCs, obtained from a glioma patient whose treatment included an IDH1 peptide vaccine. These receptors were obtained from a man aged 18 to 29 with glioma.

The table lists this clone with a count of one. The rearrangement uses TRBV4-1 and TRBJ2-5, with unresolved D. Trimming cost V 0 bases and J 5 bases, with 10 bases left between them. The CDR3 runs 14 residues. CDR1 and CDR2 from the germline V gene are MGHRA and YSYEKL. In DNA, the CDR3 is TGCGCCAGCAGCCAAGAGAGTCGGCTGGAGACCCAGTACTTC. Translation: CASSQESRLETQYF.

The chain couples TRBV30 to TRBJ2-1; unclear D gene. Trimming took 3 bases from V and 6 from J, leaving 6 bases between them. In germline, CDR1 is GTSNPN, CDR2 SVGIG (reference sequence). This CDR3 spans 11 amino acids. This CDR3 is CAWSTGNEQFF. DNA of the CDR3: TGTGCCTGGAGCACGGGCAATGAGCAGTTCTTC.

The V call is TRBV7-9, the J call TRBJ2-7; the D is unclear. This CDR3 comprises 14 residues. Germline V gene data show CDR1 as SEHNR and CDR2 as FQNEAQ (reference sequence). Trimming removed 5 bases at V and 3 bases at J, with 14 bases between. For the CDR3, the DNA is TGTGCCAGCAGCGCCTGGAGCAGTCTCTACGAGCAGTACTTC. This codes for CASSAWSSLYEQYF. Drawing the rest from reference TRBV7-9 and TRBJ2-7, the complete variable domain is DTGVSQNPRHKITKRGQNVTFRCDPISEHNRLYWYRQTLGQGPEFLTYFQNEAQLEKSRLLSDRFSAERPKGSFSTLEIQRTEQGDSAMYLCASSAWSSLYEQYFGPGTRLTVT.

This sequence joins TRBV28 and TRBJ2-7, with 10 bases matching TRBD2. The J segment lost 2 bases and the V segment lost 3 bases, leaving 19 bases of the junction unmatched. The CDR3 is 20 residues long. Germline CDR1 MDHEN, CDR2 SYDVKM. The CDR3 spells CASSFSRNTPGLAIPYEQYF. CDR3 DNA sequence: TGTGCCAGCAGTTTCTCGAGAAATACACCGGGACTAGCGATCCCCTACGAGCAGTACTTC.

In this sample, this clone turned up a few times. The J gene is TRBJ1-4, the V gene TRBV29-1; 7 nucleotides line up with TRBD1. Looked up from germline, CDR1 is SQVTM and CDR2 is ANQGSEA. V lost 7 bases, J lost 5 bases, and 4 bases stayed unmatched. This CDR3 comprises 12 residues. The CDR3 protein is CSAGTANEKLFF. CDR3 in DNA: TGCAGCGCTGGGACAGCCAATGAAAAACTGTTTTTT. Filled out from reference TRBV29-1 and TRBJ1-4, the complete variable domain reads SAVISQKPSRDICQRGTSLTIQCQVDSQVTMMFWYRQQPGQSLTLIATANQGSEATYESGFVIDKFPISRPNLTFSTLTVSNMSPEDSSIYLCSAGTANEKLFFGSGTQLSVL.

The chain carries TRBV9 and TRBJ2-1; unclear D gene. V was trimmed by 0 bases and J by 4 bases, leaving 5 bases between them. CDR1 is SGDLS, CDR2 YYNGEE, per germline. The CDR3 contains 13 residues. The CDR3 protein is CASSVADYNEQFF. The CDR3 nucleotides read TGTGCCAGCAGCGTAGCGGATTACAATGAGCAGTTCTTC.

The chain couples TRBV29-1 to TRBJ1-2; D is perhaps TRBD1 (5 bases). V lost 7 bases and J lost 8, with 17 bases in between. The length of the CDR3 is 12 residues. CDR1 is SQVTM and CDR2 is ANQGSEA in the germline V gene. CDR3 amino acids: CSGSGREDGYTF. The CDR3 region has the DNA TGCAGCGGTTCCGGCAGGGAGGACGGCTACACCTTC.

The chain employs TRBV15 and TRBJ1-3; 10 nucleotides agree with TRBD1. Germline assignment: CDR1 LNHNV and CDR2 YYDKDF (reference sequence). The CDR3 consists of 13 residues. Trimming took 3 bases from V and 8 from J; bases not matched to a gene: 1. The CDR3 spells CATSRDRGDTIYF. The CDR3 region has the DNA TGTGCCACCAGCAGGGACAGGGGGGACACCATATATTTT.

The chain recombines TRBV27 with TRBJ2-1; D remains ambiguous. Germline lookup yields CDR1 MNHEY and CDR2 SMNVEV (reference sequence). Trimming pared 6 bases from V and 5 bases from J, leaving 11 bases between. The CDR3 extends over 13 amino acids. CDR3 protein: CASRLTVNNEQFF. The CDR3, as DNA: TGTGCCAGCAGGTTGACGGTAAACAATGAGCAGTTCTTC.

The chain recombines TRBV5-1 with TRBJ2-1; D gene unclear. CDR1 is SGHRS and CDR2 is YFSETQ in the germline V gene. The CDR3 runs 15 residues. Trimming took 0 bases from V and 0 from J, leaving 7 bases between them. The CDR3 is CASSLVPGSYNEQFF. CDR3 sequence (DNA): TGCGCCAGCAGCTTGGTTCCAGGCTCCTACAATGAGCAGTTCTTC.

V gene TRBV29-1 combines with J gene TRBJ2-5, with 9 bases aligning to TRBD2. J lost 0 bases, V lost 3 bases, and 5 bases had no gene match. CDR3 length equals 15 residues. Germline CDR1 reads SQVTM; CDR2 reads ANQGSEA. The CDR3, as DNA: TGCAGCGTTGATAGAACTAGCGGGCACCAAGAGACCCAGTACTTC. It translates to CSVDRTSGHQETQYF.

This chain connects TRBV7-2 to TRBJ2-7, with TRBD2 as a possible D gene (5 bases). Germline CDR1 and CDR2: SGHTA and FQGNSA. The germline V and J ends were trimmed by 2 bases and 0 bases, with 14 bases remaining between them. The CDR3 is 16 residues long. This CDR3 reads CASSLWAGPASYEQYF. The CDR3 DNA sequence: TGTGCCAGCAGCTTATGGGCGGGTCCTGCCTCCTACGAGCAGTACTTC.

This chain uses TRBV28 with TRBJ2-7; D gene unclear. V lost 6 bases and J 4 bases, leaving 10 bases between the germline ends. Germline V gene lookup returns CDR1 MDHEN and CDR2 SYDVKM. This CDR3 has 12 residues. CDR3 nucleotides: TGTGCCAGCAGCCTCGGGCAGTACGAGCAGTACTTC. This encodes CASSLGQYEQYF. Supplemented by reference TRBV28 and TRBJ2-7, the full variable domain reads DVKVTQSSRYLVKRTGEKVFLECVQDMDHENMFWYRQDPGLGLRLIYFSYDVKMKEKGDIPEGYSVSREKKERFSLILESASTNQTSMYLCASSLGQYEQYFGPGTRLTVT.

The gene calls are TRBV29-1 and TRBJ2-7; TRBD2 agrees at 13 bases. The CDR3 loop spans 14 amino acids. Per germline, CDR1 SQVTM and CDR2 ANQGSEA. V gave up 6 bases and J gave up 5 bases; unmatched junction bases: 7. The CDR3 loop reads CSVPRTSGSNEQYF. For the CDR3, the DNA is TGCAGCGTCCCCCGGACTAGCGGGAGTAACGAGCAGTACTTC.

The rearrangement links TRBV7-2 to TRBJ2-1; D may be TRBD2 (6 bases). CDR3 size: 13 residues. Trimming cost V 0 bases and J 8 bases, with 8 bases left between them. Germline CDR1 is SGHTA and CDR2 is FQGNSA. The CDR3 loop reads CASSLAREHEQFF. The DNA of the CDR3 is TGTGCCAGCAGCTTAGCGCGGGAACATGAGCAGTTCTTC.

J is TRBJ2-7 and V is TRBV6-1, with 7 bases lining up with TRBD1. Germline V gives CDR1 MNHNS, CDR2 SASEGT. After removal of 6 bases from V and 3 bases from J, the junction contained 5 bases not matched to a gene. This CDR3 is built from 13 residues. CDR3 DNA sequence: TGTGCCAGCAGATTAAGGGACAGCTACGAGCAGTACTTC. Translation gives CASRLRDSYEQYF.

The chain uses TRBV5-1 and TRBJ2-1; 8 positions match TRBD2. The junction had 6 bases not matched to a gene; V was cut back by 4 bases and J by 9 bases. The germline CDR1 and CDR2 sequences are SGHRS and YFSETQ. The CDR3 is 13 amino acids. DNA of the CDR3: TGCGCCAGCAGCAGGGGACTAGGAAGTGAGCAGTTCTTC. Its translation: CASSRGLGSEQFF.

This clone was picked up one time. The CDR3 here is CASSLAGTVFVETQYF. For the CDR3, the DNA is TGTGCCAGCAGCTTGGCTGGGACAGTTTTCGTGGAGACCCAGTACTTC. This chain joins TRBV5-6 and TRBJ2-5; 7 positions agree with TRBD1. This CDR3 has 16 amino acids. The junction had 10 bases not matched to a gene; V was cut back by 0 bases and J by 5 bases. Germline V CDR1 and CDR2: SGHDT, YYEEEE. Based on the CDR3 plus reference TRBV5-6 and TRBJ2-5, the full variable domain is DAGVTQSPTHLIKTRGQQVTLRCSPKSGHDTVSWYQQALGQGPQFIFQYYEEEERQRGNFPDRFSGHQFPNYSSELNVNALLLGDSALYLCASSLAGTVFVETQYFGPGTRLLVL.

The rearrangement links TRBV11-2 to TRBJ1-1; TRBD1 is a possible D gene (5 bases). V was clipped by 1 base and J by 6 bases, with 12 bases between them. The germline V gene has CDR1 SGHAT and CDR2 FQNNGV. CDR3 size: 14 residues. Here the CDR3 DNA reads TGTGCCAGCAGCTTAGGGGGTCTCAGGGCTGAAGCTTTCTTT. It is translated as CASSLGGLRAEAFF. Drawing the rest from reference TRBV11-2 and TRBJ1-1, the complete variable domain is EAGVAQSPRYKIIEKRQSVAFWCNPISGHATLYWYQQILGQGPKLLIQFQNNGVVDDSQLPKDRFSAERLKGVDSTLKIQPAKLEDSAVYLCASSLGGLRAEAFFGQGTRLTVV.

In its sample, this clone was seen once. The V and J genes are TRBV15 and TRBJ1-1; weak D call: TRBD1 (5 bases). Per the germline V gene, CDR1 is LNHNV and CDR2 is YYDKDF (reference sequence). This CDR3 is 15 amino acids long. The V gene lost 3 bases and the J gene lost 5 bases, with 16 bases spanning the gap. CDR3 coding DNA: TGTGCCACCAGCAGTACTCCAGGGAGGGAAACTGAAGCTTTCTTT. This encodes CATSSTPGRETEAFF.

The V gene is TRBV5-4, the J gene TRBJ2-5, with D perhaps TRBD1 (6 bases). Trimming took 3 bases from V and 5 from J, leaving 17 bases between them. The CDR3 extends over 15 amino acids. From germline, CDR1 is SGHNT and CDR2 YYREEE (reference sequence). In DNA, the CDR3 is TGTGCCAGCAGCTACCCGGGACACTCTCTGGAGACCCAGTACTTC. Translating gives CASSYPGHSLETQYF.

This chain uses TRBV18 with TRBJ1-5, with TRBD1 matching 8 bases. With 6 bases clipped from V and 7 bases from J, the junction kept 8 bases outside the gene matches. This CDR3 spans 14 amino acids. Germline CDR1 reads KGHSH; CDR2 reads LQKENI. The DNA of the CDR3 is TGTGCCAGCTCGTCCGGACAGGGTAGGCAGCCCCAGCATTTT. Translated: CASSSGQGRQPQHF.

This sequence joins TRBV30 and TRBJ1-6, with 8 bases matching TRBD1. Trimming removed 4 bases from V and 0 bases from J; junction bases left unmatched: 2. CDR3 size: 15 residues. Germline values: CDR1 GTSNPN, CDR2 SVGIG (reference sequence). CDR3 DNA: TGTGCCTGGACCACAGGGGGCTCCTATAATTCACCCCTCCACTTT. Amino acid sequence: CAWTTGGSYNSPLHF.

The chain couples TRBV28 to TRBJ1-2; D gene uncertain. CDR1 is MDHEN and CDR2 is SYDVKM in the germline V gene. Trimming pared 2 bases from V and 7 bases from J, leaving 17 bases between. The CDR3 sequence is 15 residues long. The CDR3 sequence is CASSLLSTWLRGYTF. CDR3 nucleotides: TGTGCCAGCAGTTTACTCTCCACTTGGTTGCGTGGCTACACCTTC.

The J gene is TRBJ1-1, the V gene TRBV4-1; possibly TRBD1 for D (6 bases). Per the germline V gene, CDR1 is MGHRA and CDR2 is YSYEKL. The CDR3 sequence is 17 residues long. V dropped 3 bases and J dropped 0 bases, with 17 bases sitting between them. The CDR3 here is CASSHGVKQGMNTEAFF. The DNA of the CDR3 is TGCGCCAGCAGCCACGGAGTAAAACAGGGTATGAACACTGAAGCTTTCTTT.

This clone was observed a single time. The chain employs TRBV30 and TRBJ1-2, with 7 bases aligning to TRBD1. CDR1 and CDR2 (germline): GTSNPN, SVGIG (reference sequence). The CDR3 extends over 14 amino acids. Germline trimming cut 4 bases from V and 5 bases from J; bases unmatched to any gene: 10. The chain's CDR3 is CAWTATGETYGYTF. The CDR3, as DNA: TGTGCCTGGACCGCTACAGGGGAAACGTATGGCTACACCTTC.

The chain employs TRBV29-1 and TRBJ2-7, with 7 bases aligning to TRBD1. The J segment lost 2 bases and the V segment lost 7 bases, leaving 2 bases of the junction unmatched. The CDR3 is made up of 11 amino acids. Looked up from germline, CDR1 is SQVTM and CDR2 is ANQGSEA. As DNA, the CDR3 is TGCAGCGGGGGGACAGCCTACGAGCAGTACTTC. Protein: CSGGTAYEQYF.

The V gene is TRBV5-5, the J gene TRBJ2-1; TRBD2 might be the D (6 bases). CDR1 and CDR2 from the germline V gene are SGHKS and YYEKEE (reference sequence). The CDR3 covers 14 residues. V was pared by 3 bases and J by 6 bases, with 13 bases between. The CDR3 nucleotides read TGTGCCAGCAGCTACACCGGGAGCCTCAATGAGCAGTTCTTC. Amino acid sequence: CASSYTGSLNEQFF.